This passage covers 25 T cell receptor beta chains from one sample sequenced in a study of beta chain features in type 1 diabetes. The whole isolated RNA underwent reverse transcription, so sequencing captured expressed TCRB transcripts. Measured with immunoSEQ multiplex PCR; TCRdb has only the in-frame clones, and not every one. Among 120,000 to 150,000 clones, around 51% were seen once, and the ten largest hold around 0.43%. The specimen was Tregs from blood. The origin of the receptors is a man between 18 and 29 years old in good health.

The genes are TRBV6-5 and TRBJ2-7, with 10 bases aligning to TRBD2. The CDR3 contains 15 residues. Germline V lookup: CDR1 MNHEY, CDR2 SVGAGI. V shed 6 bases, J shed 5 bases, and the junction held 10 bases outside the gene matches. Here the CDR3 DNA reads TGTGCCAGCAGCCATCCGGGACTAGCGACCGACGAGCAGTACTTC. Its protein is CASSHPGLATDEQYF.

CDR3: CASSPLASPREQYF. The CDR3 DNA sequence: TGTGCCAGCAGCCCCCTAGCTTCTCCCCGCGAGCAGTACTTC. The J gene is TRBJ2-7, the V gene TRBV7-2, with a weak D call TRBD2 (5 bases). Looked up from germline, CDR1 is SGHTA and CDR2 is FQGNSA. The V end lost 5 bases, the J end lost 6 bases, and 17 bases lay between the germline ends. This CDR3 spans 14 amino acids. Drawing the rest from reference TRBV7-2 and TRBJ2-7, the complete variable domain is GAGVSQSPSNKVTEKGKDVELRCDPISGHTALYWYRQSLGQGLEFLIYFQGNSAPDKSGLPSDRFSAERTGGSVSTLTIQRTQQEDSAVYLCASSPLASPREQYFGPGTRLTVT.

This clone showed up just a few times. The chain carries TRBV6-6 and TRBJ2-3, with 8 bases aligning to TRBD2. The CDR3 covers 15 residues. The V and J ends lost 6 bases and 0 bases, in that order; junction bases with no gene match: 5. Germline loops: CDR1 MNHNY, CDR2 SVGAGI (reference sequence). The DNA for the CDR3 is TGTGCCAGCAGCCTCGGGGGGGGAAGCACAGATACGCAGTATTTT. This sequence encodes CASSLGGGSTDTQYF.

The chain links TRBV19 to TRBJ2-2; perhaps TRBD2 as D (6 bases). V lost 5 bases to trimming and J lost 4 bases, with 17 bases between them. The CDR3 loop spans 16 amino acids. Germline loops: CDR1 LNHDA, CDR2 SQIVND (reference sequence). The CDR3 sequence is CASSPRGSLGTGELFF. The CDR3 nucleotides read TGTGCCAGTAGTCCCCGGGGGTCACTCGGCACCGGGGAGCTGTTTTTT.

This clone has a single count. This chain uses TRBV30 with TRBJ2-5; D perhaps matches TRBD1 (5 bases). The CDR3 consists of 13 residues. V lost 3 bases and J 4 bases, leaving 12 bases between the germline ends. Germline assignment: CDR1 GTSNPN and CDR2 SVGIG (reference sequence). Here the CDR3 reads CAWRPQGPETQYF. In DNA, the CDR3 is TGTGCCTGGAGACCCCAGGGTCCAGAGACCCAGTACTTC.

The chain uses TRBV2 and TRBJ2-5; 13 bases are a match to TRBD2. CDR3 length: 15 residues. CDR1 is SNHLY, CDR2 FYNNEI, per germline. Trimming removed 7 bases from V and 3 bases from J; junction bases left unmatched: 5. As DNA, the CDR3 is TGTGCCAGCAACGGACTAGCGGGAGCGAAAGAGACCCAGTACTTC. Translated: CASNGLAGAKETQYF.

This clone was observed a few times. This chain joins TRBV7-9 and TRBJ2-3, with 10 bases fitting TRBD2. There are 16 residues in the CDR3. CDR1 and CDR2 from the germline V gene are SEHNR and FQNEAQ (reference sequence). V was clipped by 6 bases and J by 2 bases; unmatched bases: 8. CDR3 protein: CASSSGLAVFTDTQYF. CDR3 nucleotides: TGTGCCAGCAGTTCAGGACTAGCGGTCTTCACAGATACGCAGTATTTT.

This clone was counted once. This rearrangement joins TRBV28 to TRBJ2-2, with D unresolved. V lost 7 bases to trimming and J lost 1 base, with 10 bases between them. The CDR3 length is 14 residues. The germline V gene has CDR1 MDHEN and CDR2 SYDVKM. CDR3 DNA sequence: TGTGCCAGCATTCACGGTGGGAACACCGGGGAGCTGTTTTTT. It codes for CASIHGGNTGELFF.

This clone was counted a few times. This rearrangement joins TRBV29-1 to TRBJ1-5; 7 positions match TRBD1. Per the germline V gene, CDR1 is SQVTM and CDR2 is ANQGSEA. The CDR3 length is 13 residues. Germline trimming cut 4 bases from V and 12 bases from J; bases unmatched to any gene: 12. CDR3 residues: CSVVQGGTSLQHF. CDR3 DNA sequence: TGCAGCGTTGTCCAAGGGGGCACTTCGCTCCAGCATTTT.

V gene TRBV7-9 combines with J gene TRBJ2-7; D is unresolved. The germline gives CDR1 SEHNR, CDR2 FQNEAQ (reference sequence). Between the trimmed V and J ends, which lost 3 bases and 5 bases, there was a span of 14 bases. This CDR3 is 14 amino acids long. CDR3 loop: CASSLAFNEDEQYF. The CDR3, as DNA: TGTGCCAGCAGCTTGGCCTTCAACGAGGACGAGCAGTACTTC.

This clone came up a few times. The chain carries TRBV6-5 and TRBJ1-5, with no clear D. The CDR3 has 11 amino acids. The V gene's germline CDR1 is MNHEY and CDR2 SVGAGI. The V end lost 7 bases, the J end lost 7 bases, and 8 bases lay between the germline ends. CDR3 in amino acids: CASTSVQPQHF. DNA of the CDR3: TGTGCCAGCACCTCGGTGCAGCCCCAGCATTTT.

The CDR3 is CASRSYGTGENTEAFF. CDR3 sequence (DNA): TGTGCCAGCAGGTCCTATGGGACAGGGGAAAACACTGAAGCTTTCTTT. The chain couples TRBV27 to TRBJ1-1; 10 nucleotides agree with TRBD1. The CDR3 has 16 residues. Germline CDR1 reads MNHEY; CDR2 reads SMNVEV (reference sequence). Trimming cost V 6 bases and J 2 bases; bases outside gene matches: 9.

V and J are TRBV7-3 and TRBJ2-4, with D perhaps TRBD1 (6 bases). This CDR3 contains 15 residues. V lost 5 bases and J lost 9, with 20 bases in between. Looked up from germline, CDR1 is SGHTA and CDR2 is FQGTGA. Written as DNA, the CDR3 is TGTGCCAGCAGCAATAGAACTAGGGGACACGGCATTCAGTACTTC. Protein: CASSNRTRGHGIQYF. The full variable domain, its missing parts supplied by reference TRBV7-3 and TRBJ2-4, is GAGVSQTPSNKVTEKGKYVELRCDPISGHTALYWYRQSLGQGPEFLIYFQGTGAADDSGLPNDRFFAVRPEGSVSTLKIQRTERGDSAVYLCASSNRTRGHGIQYFGAGTRLSVL.

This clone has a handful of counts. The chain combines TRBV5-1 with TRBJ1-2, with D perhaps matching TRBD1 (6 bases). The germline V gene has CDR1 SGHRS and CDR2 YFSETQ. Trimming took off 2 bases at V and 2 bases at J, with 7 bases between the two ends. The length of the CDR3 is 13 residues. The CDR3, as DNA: TGCGCCAGCAGCTTCCAGGGGAACTATGGCTACACCTTC. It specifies CASSFQGNYGYTF.

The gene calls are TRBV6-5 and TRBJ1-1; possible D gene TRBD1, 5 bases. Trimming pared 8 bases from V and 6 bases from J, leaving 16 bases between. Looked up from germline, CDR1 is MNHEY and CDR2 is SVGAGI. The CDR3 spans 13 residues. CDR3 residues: CASLPTGGAEAFF. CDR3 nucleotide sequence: TGTGCCAGCCTTCCTACCGGGGGAGCTGAAGCTTTCTTT.

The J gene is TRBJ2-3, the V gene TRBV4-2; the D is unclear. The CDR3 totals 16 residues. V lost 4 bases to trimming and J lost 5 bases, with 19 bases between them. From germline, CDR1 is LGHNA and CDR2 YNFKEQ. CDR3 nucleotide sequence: TGTGCCAGCAGCCGAACAGTCAGCACCTCAGGAGATACGCAGTATTTT. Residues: CASSRTVSTSGDTQYF.

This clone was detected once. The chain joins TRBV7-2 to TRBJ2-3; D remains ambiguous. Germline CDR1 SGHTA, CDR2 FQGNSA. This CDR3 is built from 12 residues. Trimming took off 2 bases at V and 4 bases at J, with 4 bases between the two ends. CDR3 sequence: CASSLRADTQYF. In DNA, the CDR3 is TGTGCCAGCAGCTTAAGAGCAGATACGCAGTATTTT.

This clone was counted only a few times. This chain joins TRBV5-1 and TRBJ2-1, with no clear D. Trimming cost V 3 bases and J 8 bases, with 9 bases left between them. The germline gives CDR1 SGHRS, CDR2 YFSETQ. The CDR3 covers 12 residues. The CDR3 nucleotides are TGCGCCAGCAGCTCCTTAGTGGATGAGCAGTTCTTC. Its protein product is CASSSLVDEQFF. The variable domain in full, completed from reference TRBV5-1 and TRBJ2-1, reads KAGVTQTPRYLIKTRGQQVTLSCSPISGHRSVSWYQQTPGQGLQFLFEYFSETQRNKGNFPGRFSGRQFSNSRSEMNVSTLELGDSALYLCASSSLVDEQFFGPGTRLTVL.

CDR3 loop: CASRQGTPLHF. In DNA, the CDR3 is TGTGCCAGCAGGCAGGGAACACCCCTCCACTTT. This chain links TRBV6-1 with TRBJ1-6; possible D gene TRBD1, 5 bases. CDR1 is MNHNS, CDR2 SASEGT, per germline. The length of the CDR3 is 11 residues. V was pared by 6 bases and J by 11 bases, with 8 bases between.

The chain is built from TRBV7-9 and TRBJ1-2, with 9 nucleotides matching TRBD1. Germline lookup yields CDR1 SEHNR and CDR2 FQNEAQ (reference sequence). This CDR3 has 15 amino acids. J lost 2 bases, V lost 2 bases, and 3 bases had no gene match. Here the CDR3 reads CASSLTGGSNYGYTF. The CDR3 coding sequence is TGTGCCAGCAGCTTAACAGGGGGCTCGAACTATGGCTACACCTTC.

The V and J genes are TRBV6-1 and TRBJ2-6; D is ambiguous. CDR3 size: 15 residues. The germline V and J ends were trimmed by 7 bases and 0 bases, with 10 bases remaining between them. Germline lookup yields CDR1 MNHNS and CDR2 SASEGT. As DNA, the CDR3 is TGTGCCAGCATGTCCGCGCGCTCTGGGGCCAACGTCCTGACTTTC. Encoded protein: CASMSARSGANVLTF.

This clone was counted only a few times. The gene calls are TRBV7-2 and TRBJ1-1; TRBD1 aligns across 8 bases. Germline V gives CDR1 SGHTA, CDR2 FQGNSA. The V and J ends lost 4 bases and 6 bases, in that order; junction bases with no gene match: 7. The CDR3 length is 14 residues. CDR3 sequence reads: CASSYSRGRSEAFF. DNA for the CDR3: TGTGCCAGCAGCTACTCCAGGGGGCGGTCTGAAGCTTTCTTT.

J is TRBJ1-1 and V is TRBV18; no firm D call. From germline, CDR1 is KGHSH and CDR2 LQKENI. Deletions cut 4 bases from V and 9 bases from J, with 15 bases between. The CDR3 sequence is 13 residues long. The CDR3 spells CASSLPAPSKAFF. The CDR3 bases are TGTGCCAGCTCACTACCGGCCCCTAGTAAAGCTTTCTTT.

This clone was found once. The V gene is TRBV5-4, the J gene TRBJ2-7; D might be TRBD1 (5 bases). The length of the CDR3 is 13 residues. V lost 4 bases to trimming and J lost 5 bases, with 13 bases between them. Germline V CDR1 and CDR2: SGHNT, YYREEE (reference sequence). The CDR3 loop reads CASSTLLDNEQYF. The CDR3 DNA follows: TGTGCCAGCAGCACCTTACTGGACAACGAGCAGTACTTC. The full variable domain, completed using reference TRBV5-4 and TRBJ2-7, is ETGVTQSPTHLIKTRGQQVTLRCSSQSGHNTVSWYQQALGQGPQFIFQYYREEENGRGNFPPRFSGLQFPNYSSELNVNALELDDSALYLCASSTLLDNEQYFGPGTRLTVT.

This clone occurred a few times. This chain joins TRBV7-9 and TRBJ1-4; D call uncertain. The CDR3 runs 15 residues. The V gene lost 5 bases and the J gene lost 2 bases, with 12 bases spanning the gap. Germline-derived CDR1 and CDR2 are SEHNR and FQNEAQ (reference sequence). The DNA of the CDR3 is TGTGCCAGCAGCCATGGGCAGTCCACTAATGAAAAACTGTTTTTT. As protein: CASSHGQSTNEKLFF.